The present entry profiles one T cell receptor beta chain with its context. The data were obtained in a study of T cell responses to AZD1222 COVID-19 vaccine. Study-level information: Second doses at about 4 or about 12 weeks were pooled.

The CDR3 is 15 residues long. V trimming: 6 bases; J trimming: 8 bases; junction bases outside the gene matches: 9. Per germline, CDR1 MNHEY and CDR2 SVGEGT. Produced via immunoSEQ multiplex PCR; TCRdb's table is partial and in-frame only. The table includes 90,000 or so clones, more than 70% detected once. J is TRBJ2-1 and V is TRBV6-2 or TRBV6-3; 11 bases line up with TRBD2. This sequence was found in an adult in good health. Sequencing used peripheral blood, obtained on day 0 of AZD1222 vaccination. The CDR3, as DNA: TGTGCCAGCAGCTCGATACTAGCGGGAGCGCATGAGCAGTTCTTC. It codes for CASSSILAGAHEQFF.